This T cell receptor (beta chain) is from a study of CD8 T cells in ankylosing spondylitis (dated by TCRdb to 2015 to 2018). For the study in its entirety: The study profiled T cell receptor beta repertoires in healthy donors and ankylosing spondylitis patients to find disease-linked TCR variants. The full study cohort was made up of about 24 ankylosing spondylitis patients and 108 healthy donors. Peripheral blood was sampled, and synovial fluid was additionally collected from ankylosing spondylitis patients. On the study overall, not on this receptor specifically: The disease-linked clones had a CD8+ phenotype and were found at relatively low frequencies in peripheral blood. Some motif variants were previously reported in synovial fluid and blood of reactive arthritis patients, suggesting common disease-initiation mechanisms. A TCR beta motif of several highly homologous amino acid variants appeared characteristic of blood from ankylosing spondylitis patients. The disease-linked clones were reported as significantly enriched in matched synovial fluid samples from ankylosing spondylitis patients.

With respect to this clonotype: This clone's antigen is unknown. Base qualities are not at hand, and no much larger clone is one base apart.

The instrument was an Illumina HiSeq 2500. Quantitative 5'-RACE with molecular barcodes was the method used to prepare the TCR beta libraries. The original methods were these. A new computational method, built on a probabilistic model of VDJ rearrangement, was used to identify disease-linked TCR variants. TCRdb redid the processing of the public reads, applying fastp at Q25 and MiXCR, and retained in-frame beta chains. CDR3 protein sequences are deduplicated, and each keeps its most common genes and DNA. For this entry, the V and J calls and clone size follow TCRdb and not the study's own pipeline. Within this sample are fewer than 500,000 distinct CDR3 sequences, with around 24% of them counted one time only. The biggest ten clones account for roughly 16% of the sample. Sequencing used blood, either unsorted or a sorted T cell fraction (not recorded which). The sequence was obtained from a male donor with ankylosing spondylitis.

The CDR3 protein is CASIESWAKNIQYF. The nucleotide sequence is TGTGCCAGCATAGAGTCCTGGGCCAAAAACATTCAGTACTTC. The chain is made from TRBV2 and TRBJ2-4, with the D gene not confidently named. The CDR3 numbers 14 residues from cysteine through phenylalanine. The CDR3 DNA has 42 bases and is translated from base 1. The germline V gene supplies CDR1 SNHLY and CDR2 FYNNEI. V is cut by 7 bases and J by 1 base, and the space between the germline ends is 11 bases.